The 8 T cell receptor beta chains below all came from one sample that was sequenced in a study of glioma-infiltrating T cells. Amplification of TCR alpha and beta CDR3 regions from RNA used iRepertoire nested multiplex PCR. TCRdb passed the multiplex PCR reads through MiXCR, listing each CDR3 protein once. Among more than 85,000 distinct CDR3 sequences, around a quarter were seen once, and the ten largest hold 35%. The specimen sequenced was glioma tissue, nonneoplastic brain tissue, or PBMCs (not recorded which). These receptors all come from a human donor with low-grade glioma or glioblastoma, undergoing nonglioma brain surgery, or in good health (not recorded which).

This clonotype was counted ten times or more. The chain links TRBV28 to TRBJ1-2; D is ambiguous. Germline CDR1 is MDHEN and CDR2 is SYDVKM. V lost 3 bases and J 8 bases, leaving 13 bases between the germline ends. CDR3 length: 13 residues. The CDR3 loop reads CASSFLDARGYTF. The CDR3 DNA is TGTGCCAGCAGTTTTCTGGACGCTCGCGGCTACACCTTC.

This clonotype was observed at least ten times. In nucleotides, the CDR3 is TGTGCCAGCAGAGTTGGGGGTCCTCAGCCCCAGCATTTT. Translating it yields CASRVGGPQPQHF. The gene calls are TRBV6-1 and TRBJ1-5; perhaps TRBD1 as D (5 bases). This CDR3 is built from 13 residues. Trimming removed 6 bases from V and 6 bases from J, with 12 bases in between. The germline V gene has CDR1 MNHNS and CDR2 SASEGT.

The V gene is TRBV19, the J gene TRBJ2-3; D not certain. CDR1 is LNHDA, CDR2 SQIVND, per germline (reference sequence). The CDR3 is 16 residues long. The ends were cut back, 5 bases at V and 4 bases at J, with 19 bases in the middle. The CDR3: CASSASTRSRADTQYF. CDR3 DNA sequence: TGTGCCAGTAGTGCATCGACAAGAAGTAGGGCAGATACGCAGTATTTT.

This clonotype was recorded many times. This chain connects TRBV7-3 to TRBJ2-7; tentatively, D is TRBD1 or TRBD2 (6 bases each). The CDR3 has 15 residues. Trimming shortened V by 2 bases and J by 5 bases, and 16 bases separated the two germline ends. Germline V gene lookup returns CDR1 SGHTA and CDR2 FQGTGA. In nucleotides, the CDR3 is TGTGCCAGCAGCTTAGGATATCGGGGGCGCCACGAGCAGTACTTC. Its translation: CASSLGYRGRHEQYF.

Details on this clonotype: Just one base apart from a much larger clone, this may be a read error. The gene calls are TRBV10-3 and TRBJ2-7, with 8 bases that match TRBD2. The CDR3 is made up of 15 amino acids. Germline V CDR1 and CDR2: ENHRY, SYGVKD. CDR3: CAISHSGTFSYVQYF. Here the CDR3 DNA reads TGTGCCATCAGTCATAGCGGGACGTTTTCCTACGTGCAGTACTTC.

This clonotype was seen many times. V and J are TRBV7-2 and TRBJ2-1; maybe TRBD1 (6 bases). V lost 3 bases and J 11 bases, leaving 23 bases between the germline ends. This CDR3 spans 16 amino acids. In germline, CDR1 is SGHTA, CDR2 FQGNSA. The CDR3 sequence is CASSLQGTGIGAKQFF. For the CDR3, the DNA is TGTGCCAGCAGCTTGCAGGGTACAGGGATAGGGGCAAAGCAGTTCTTC.

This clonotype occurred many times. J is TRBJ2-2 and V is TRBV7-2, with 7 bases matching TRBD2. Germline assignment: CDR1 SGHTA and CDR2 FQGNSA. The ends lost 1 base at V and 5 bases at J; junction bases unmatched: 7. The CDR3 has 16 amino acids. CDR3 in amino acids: CASSLVAVGGTGELFF. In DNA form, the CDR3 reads TGTGCCAGCAGCTTAGTCGCAGTGGGGGGGACCGGGGAGCTGTTTTTT.

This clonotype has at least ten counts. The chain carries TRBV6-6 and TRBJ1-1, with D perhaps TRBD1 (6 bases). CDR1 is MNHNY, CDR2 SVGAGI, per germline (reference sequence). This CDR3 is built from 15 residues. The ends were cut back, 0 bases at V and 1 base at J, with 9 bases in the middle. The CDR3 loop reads CASSYSKQGNTEAFF. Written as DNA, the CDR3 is TGTGCCAGCAGTTACTCGAAACAGGGGAACACTGAAGCTTTCTTT.